What follows are 5 T cell receptor beta chains derived from one specimen sequenced in a study of response to subunit inactivated influenza vaccine. TCRdb itself ran the RT-PCR reads through MiXCR, one entry per CDR3 protein. Of 550,000 to 800,000 distinct CDR3 sequences in the sample, approximately 13% are singletons; the top ten hold 5.5% to 7%. Sequencing used PBMCs from blood, obtained around two weeks before vaccination. The receptor source for this set is a man between 45 and 60 years old who received an inactivated influenza vaccine.

This clonotype was counted ten times or more. The chain joins TRBV20-1 to TRBJ1-1, with a tentative D call TRBD1 (5 bases). Per the germline V gene, CDR1 is DFQATT and CDR2 is SNEGSKA (reference sequence). CDR3 length equals 13 residues. V was clipped by 4 bases and J by 1 base, with 10 bases between them. The DNA of the CDR3 is TGCAGTGCTACCCGGGGGGGGAACACTGAAGCTTTCTTT. Its translation: CSATRGGNTEAFF.

This clonotype was counted between two and nine times. The chain is built from TRBV6-5 and TRBJ2-7; 12 bases match TRBD2. The CDR3 is made up of 16 amino acids. Germline V lookup: CDR1 MNHEY, CDR2 SVGAGI. V trimming: 4 bases; J trimming: 2 bases; junction bases outside the gene matches: 6. CDR3 DNA: TGTGCCAGCAGTTCCGGACTAGCGGGATACCCCTACGAGCAGTACTTC. It is translated as CASSSGLAGYPYEQYF.

This clonotype was seen at least ten times. The gene calls are TRBV20-1 and TRBJ2-3; D might be TRBD2 (6 bases). Germline V gene lookup returns CDR1 DFQATT and CDR2 SNEGSKA (reference sequence). This CDR3 is built from 17 residues. V was clipped by 1 base and J by 2 bases, with 19 bases between them. CDR3 sequence: CSARGQFRDSYTDTQYF. The CDR3 DNA is TGCAGTGCTAGAGGCCAGTTCCGGGACTCCTACACAGATACGCAGTATTTT.

This clonotype occurred a few times. V is TRBV5-1 and J is TRBJ2-2, with D tentatively TRBD1 or TRBD2 (5 bases each). The CDR3 spans 17 residues. Germline values: CDR1 SGHRS, CDR2 YFSETQ. The germline V and J ends were trimmed by 2 bases and 1 base, with 15 bases remaining between them. The CDR3 DNA sequence: TGCGCCAGCAGCTTCGACCCTCAGGGACGGAACACCGGGGAGCTGTTTTTT. Its protein product is CASSFDPQGRNTGELFF.

This clonotype was recorded a few times. V usage is TRBV7-9 and J usage is TRBJ2-1; a weak D match, TRBD2 (5 bases). This CDR3 is built from 13 residues. In germline, CDR1 is SEHNR, CDR2 FQNEAQ (reference sequence). Trimming removed 3 bases at V and 7 bases at J, with 10 bases between. In nucleotides, the CDR3 is TGTGCCAGCAGCTTCCCGACTACGAATGAGCAGTTCTTC. Translated, it gives CASSFPTTNEQFF.